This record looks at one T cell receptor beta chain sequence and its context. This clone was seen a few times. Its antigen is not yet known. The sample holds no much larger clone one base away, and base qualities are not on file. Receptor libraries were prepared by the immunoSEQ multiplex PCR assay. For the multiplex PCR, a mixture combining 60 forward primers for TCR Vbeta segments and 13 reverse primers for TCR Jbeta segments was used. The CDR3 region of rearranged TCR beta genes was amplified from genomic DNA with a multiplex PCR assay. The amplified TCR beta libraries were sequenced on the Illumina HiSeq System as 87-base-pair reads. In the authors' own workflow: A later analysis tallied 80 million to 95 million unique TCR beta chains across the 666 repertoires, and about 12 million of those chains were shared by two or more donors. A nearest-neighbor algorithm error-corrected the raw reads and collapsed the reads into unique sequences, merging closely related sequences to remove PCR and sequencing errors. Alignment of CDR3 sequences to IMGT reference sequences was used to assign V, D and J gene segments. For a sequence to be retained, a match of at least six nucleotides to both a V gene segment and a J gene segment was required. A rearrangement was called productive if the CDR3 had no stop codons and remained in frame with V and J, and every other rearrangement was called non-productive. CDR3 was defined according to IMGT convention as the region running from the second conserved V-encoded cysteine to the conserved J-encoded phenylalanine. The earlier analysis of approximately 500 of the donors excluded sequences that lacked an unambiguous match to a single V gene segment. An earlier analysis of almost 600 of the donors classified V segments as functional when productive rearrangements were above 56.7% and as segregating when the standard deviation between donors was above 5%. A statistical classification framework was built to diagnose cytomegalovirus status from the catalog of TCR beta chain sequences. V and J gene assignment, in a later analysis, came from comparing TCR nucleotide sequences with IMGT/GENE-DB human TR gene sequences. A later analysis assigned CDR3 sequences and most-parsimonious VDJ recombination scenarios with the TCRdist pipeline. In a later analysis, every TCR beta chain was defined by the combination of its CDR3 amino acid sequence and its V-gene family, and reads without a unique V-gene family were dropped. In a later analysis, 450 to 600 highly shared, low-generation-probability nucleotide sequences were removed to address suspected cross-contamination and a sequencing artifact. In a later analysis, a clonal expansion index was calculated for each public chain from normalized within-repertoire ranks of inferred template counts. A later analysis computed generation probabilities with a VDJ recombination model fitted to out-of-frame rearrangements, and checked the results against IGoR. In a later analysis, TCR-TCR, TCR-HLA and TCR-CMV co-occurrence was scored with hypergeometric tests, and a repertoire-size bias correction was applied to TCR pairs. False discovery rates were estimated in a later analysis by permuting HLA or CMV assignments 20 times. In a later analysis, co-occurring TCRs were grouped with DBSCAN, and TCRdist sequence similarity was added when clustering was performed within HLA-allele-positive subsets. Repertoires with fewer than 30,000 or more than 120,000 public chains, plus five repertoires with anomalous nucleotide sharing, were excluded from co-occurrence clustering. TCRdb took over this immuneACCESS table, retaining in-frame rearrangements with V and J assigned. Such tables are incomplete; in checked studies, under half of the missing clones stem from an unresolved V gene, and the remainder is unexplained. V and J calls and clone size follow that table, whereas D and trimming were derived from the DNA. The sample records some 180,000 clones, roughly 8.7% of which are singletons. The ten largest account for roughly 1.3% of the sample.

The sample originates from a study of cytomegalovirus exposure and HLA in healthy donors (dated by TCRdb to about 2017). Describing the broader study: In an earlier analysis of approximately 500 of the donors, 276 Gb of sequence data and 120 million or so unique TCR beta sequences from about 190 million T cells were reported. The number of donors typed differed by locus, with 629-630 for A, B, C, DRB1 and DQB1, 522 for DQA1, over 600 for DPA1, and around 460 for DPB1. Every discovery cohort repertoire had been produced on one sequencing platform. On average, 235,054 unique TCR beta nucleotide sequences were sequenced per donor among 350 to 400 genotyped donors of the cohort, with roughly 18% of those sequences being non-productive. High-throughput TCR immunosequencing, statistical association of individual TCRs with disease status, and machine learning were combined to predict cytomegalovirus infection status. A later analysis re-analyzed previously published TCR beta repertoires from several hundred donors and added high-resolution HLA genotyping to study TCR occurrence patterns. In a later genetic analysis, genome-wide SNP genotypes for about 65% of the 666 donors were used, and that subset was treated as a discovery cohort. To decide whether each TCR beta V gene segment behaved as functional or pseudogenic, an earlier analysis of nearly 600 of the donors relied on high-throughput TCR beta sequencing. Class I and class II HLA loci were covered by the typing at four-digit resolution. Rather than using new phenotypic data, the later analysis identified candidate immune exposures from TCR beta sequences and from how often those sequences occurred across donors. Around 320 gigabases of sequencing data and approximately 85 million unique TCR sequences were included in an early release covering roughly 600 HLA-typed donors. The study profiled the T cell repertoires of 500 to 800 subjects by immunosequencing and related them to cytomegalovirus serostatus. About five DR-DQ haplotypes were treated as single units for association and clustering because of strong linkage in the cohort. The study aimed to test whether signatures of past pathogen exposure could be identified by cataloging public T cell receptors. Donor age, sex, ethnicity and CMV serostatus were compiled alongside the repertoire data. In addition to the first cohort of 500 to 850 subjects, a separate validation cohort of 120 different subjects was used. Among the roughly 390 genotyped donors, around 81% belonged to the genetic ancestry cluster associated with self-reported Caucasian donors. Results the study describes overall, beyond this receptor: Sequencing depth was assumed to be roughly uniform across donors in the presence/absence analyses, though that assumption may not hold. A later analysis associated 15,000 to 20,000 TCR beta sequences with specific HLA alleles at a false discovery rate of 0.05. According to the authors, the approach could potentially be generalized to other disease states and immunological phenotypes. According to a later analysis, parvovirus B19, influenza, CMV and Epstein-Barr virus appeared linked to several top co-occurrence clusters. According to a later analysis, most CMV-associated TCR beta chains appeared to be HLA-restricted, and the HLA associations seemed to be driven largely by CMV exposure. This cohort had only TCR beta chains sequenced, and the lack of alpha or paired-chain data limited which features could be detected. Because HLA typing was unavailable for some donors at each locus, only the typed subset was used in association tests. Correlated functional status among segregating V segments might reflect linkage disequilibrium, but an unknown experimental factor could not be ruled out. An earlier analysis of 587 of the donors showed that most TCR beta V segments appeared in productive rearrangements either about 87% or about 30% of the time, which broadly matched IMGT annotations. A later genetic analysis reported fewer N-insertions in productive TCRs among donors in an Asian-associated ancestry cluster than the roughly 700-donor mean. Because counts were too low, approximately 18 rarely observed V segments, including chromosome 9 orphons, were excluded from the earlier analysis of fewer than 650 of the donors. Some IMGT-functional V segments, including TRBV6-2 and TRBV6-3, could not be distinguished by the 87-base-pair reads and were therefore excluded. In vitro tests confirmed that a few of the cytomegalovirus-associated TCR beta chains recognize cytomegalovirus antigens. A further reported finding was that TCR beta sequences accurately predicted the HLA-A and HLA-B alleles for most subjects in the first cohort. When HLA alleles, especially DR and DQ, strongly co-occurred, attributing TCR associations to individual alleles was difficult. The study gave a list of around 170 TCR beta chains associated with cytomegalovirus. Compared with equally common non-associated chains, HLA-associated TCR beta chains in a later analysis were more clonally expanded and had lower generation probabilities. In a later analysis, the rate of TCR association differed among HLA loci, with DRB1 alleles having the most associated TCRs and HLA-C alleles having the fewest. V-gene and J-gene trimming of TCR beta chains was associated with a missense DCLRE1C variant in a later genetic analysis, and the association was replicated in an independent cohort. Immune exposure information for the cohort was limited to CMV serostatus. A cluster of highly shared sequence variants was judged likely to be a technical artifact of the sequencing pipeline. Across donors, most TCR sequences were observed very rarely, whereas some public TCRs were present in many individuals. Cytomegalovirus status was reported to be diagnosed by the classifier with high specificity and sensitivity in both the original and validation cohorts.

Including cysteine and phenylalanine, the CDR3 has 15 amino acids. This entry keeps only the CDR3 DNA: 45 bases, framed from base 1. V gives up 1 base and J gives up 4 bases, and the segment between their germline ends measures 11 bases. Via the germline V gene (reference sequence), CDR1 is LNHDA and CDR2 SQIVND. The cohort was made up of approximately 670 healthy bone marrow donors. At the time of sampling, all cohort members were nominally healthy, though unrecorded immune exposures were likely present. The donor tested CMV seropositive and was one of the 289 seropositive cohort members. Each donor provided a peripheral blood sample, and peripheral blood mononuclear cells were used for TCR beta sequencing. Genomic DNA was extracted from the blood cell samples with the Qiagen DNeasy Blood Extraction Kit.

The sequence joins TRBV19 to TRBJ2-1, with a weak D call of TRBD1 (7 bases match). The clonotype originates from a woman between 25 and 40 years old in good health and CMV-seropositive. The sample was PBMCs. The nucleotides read TGTGCCAGTAGTATAGTGGAGGGGGCATACAATGAGCAGTTCTTC. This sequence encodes CASSIVEGAYNEQFF.